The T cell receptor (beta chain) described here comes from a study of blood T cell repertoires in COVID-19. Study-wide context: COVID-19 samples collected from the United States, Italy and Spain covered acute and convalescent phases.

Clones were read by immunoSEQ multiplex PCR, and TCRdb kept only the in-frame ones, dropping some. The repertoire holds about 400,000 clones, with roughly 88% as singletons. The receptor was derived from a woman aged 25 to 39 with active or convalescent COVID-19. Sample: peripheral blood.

This CDR3 reads CASKGQGESSPLHF. The CDR3 region has the DNA TGTGCCAGCAAAGGACAGGGCGAGAGTTCACCCCTCCACTTT. V and J are TRBV6-5 and TRBJ1-6; 8 bases align to TRBD1. The V gene end was trimmed by 7 bases and the J gene end by 9 bases; junction bases not matched to a gene: 8. Germline values: CDR1 MNHEY, CDR2 SVGAGI. The CDR3 length is 14 residues.